The source of this TCR beta chain is a study of shared clonotypes between healthy human individuals (dated by TCRdb to the early 2020s). Notes on the research overall: Three men and two women, aged 18 to 49 years, made up the cohort. To estimate repertoire size and how much clonotype sharing occurs between individuals, the study deeply sequenced the blood TCR repertoires of five healthy adults. Between about 0.8 and 8.9 billion PBMCs per donor were obtained by leukapheresis. To increase sequencing depth and limit assay-specific biases, TCR repertoire library preparation and sequencing were carried out by different laboratories using diverse techniques. For each donor, CD4 naive and CD4 memory were each given three plates, CD8 naive was given two plates, and CD8 memory was given one plate. General conclusions and limits of the study: About 5% of naive CD4, approximately 3.7% of naive CD8, 2.3% of memory CD4, and about 0.4% of memory CD8 clonotypes were shared across several donors. The genetic and exposure-history diversity represented was limited by the small number of donors. Sampling was limited to blood, and TCR repertoires in tissue likely differ from TCR repertoires in blood. Clonotypes shared by all four sorted-subset donors showed higher generation probabilities than non-shared clonotypes. Pairwise subsampling led to the expectation that sequencing depth would affect the degree of clonotype sharing among donors. Incomplete sequencing was indicated by rarefaction of sorted-subset datasets, despite the large sequencing depth. Naive subsets generally had larger estimated clonotype richness than memory subsets did.

The donors were healthy, HIV-negative adults who had no recently reported acute infections or vaccinations. All donors were Caucasian adults living in Nashville, Tennessee, USA. Magnetic negative selection was used to enrich CD4+ T cells, after which naive cells were positively selected on CD45RA and the negative fraction became the memory subset. Blood was obtained by leukapheresis, after which PBMCs were separated by Ficoll-Histopaque density gradient centrifugation and cryopreserved in liquid nitrogen vapor phase. Analytical flow cytometry was used to check the purity and quantity of every magnetically sorted T cell population. Genomic DNA was isolated from each sorted fraction and quantified by UV absorbance on a Nanodrop 2000c. TCR CDR3 regions were amplified from genomic DNA by multiplex PCR using the deep immunoSEQ assay. For each cell subset, the extracted genomic DNA was distributed evenly across all wells of several immunoSEQ 96-well plates, and each plate served as one replicate. For sorted subsets, roughly 200 ng of genomic DNA, equivalent to some 30,000 T cell genomes, went into each replicate PCR. The purified libraries were quantified using a Qubit 3.0 fluorometer, sized with a Bioanalyzer 2100, and then quantified again using the KAPA Library Quantification kit. Every immunoSEQ 96-well plate was sequenced on a dedicated single-read 150-cycle Illumina NextSeq 550 flow cell. In the authors' own workflow: Because only junctional sequences without quality scores were contained in the immunoSEQ output, filtering matching that applied to full-length reads could not be performed. Sequences were annotated with PyIR, a Python wrapper for IgBLAST v1.9, and V/J genes and CDR3 were assigned using IMGT germline references. Reads were removed for weak V/J assignments (E-value above 1e-6), missing CDR3, stop codons, out-of-frame junctions, or ambiguous translated residues. V3J clonotypes were defined as sequences sharing the same inferred V gene, J gene, and CDR3 amino acid sequence. To compute the percentage overlap between repertoires, the number of shared unique clonotypes was divided by the size of the smaller repertoire. Repertoire richness was assessed with RTK rarefaction, the Chao1 estimator, and Recon v2.1 estimates of unobserved clonotypes. Generation probabilities were computed with OLGA for all TCRbeta clonotypes obtained by the gDNA method from a few donors. This immuneACCESS table, as held by TCRdb, lists in-frame sequences with V and J called but not all clones. Of the missing ones, under half trace to an unresolved V gene in checked studies; the others have no known cause. The V and J calls and clone size are taken from that table; D and trimming were inferred from the DNA. The table for this sample lists approximately 1,500,000 clones; over 95% of them were counted only once. The leading ten clones occupy roughly 1.2% of the sample.

The CDR3 starts with the cysteine, ends with the phenylalanine, and has 15 residues. Only the CDR3 part of the read is kept: 45 bases, read in frame from the first base. V and J are truncated by 2 bases and 0 bases respectively, leaving an intervening sequence of 6 bases. CDR1 and CDR2 were assigned from the germline V gene as SGHDT and YYEEEE. Concerning this clone: Its antigen remains unidentified. There are no base qualities to consult, and no much larger clone falls within one base.

Sequencing was carried out using naive CD4+ T cells sorted from blood. This sample's cell subset or site label indicates: CD45RA+ positively selected. The clonotype was recovered from a man aged 25 to 40 in good health. Recombination linked TRBV5-6 to TRBJ2-6; no D gene call is confident. The nucleotide sequence reads as follows: TGTGCCAGCAGCTTTACGTTCTCTGGGGCCAACGTCCTGACTTTC. This encodes CASSFTFSGANVLTF.